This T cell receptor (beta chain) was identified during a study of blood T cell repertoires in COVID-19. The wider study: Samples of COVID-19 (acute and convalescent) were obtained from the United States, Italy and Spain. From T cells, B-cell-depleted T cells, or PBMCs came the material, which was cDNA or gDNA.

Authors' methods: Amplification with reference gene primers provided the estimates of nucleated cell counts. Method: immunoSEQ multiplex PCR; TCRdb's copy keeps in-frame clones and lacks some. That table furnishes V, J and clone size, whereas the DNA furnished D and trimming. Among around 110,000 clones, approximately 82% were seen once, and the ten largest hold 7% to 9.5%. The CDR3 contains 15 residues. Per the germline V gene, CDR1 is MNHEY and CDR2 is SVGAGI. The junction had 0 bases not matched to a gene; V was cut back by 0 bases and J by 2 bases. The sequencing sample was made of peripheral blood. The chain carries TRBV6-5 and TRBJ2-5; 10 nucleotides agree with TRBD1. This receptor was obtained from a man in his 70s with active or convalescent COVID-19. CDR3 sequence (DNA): TGTGCCAGCAGTTACTCGGGACAGGGGCAAGAGACCCAGTACTTC. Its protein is CASSYSGQGQETQYF.